This T cell receptor beta chain emerged from a study of regulatory T cells in long-lasting Graves disease. Regarding time point: newly diagnosed GD, antithyroid drugs for less than 3 months. Isolated PBMC RNA provided the starting material for the TCR library. Patients with Graves' disease were diagnosed by American Thyroid Association guidelines. Sequencing libraries for TCR beta were prepared with iRepertoire HTBI primers and Arm-PCR of CDR3 regions. TCRdb re-called the multiplex PCR reads through MiXCR, storing one row per CDR3 protein. The sample shows about 420,000 distinct CDR3 sequences, 15% to 20% of them seen only once. This sample also appeared in a second study, on T cells in Graves' hyperthyroidism and ophthalmopathy. That source adds: A model of 13 V-J pairs discriminated ophthalmopathy from stable hyperthyroidism. The model predicted ophthalmopathy a median roughly 6.3 months before onset.

The sequence derives from a woman aged 18-29 years with Graves disease. The sample was peripheral blood mononuclear cells (PBMCs), taken at new diagnosis, from a patient treated with antithyroid drugs.

CDR3 bases: TGCAGTGCTACTAGTGATCCCGGGGAGCTGTTTTTT. Protein sequence: CSATSDPGELFF. The chain joins TRBV20-1 to TRBJ2-2; D gene ambiguous. The CDR3 runs to 12 residues. Per the germline V gene, CDR1 is DFQATT and CDR2 is SNEGSKA (reference sequence). V was trimmed by 4 bases and J by 6 bases, leaving 9 bases between them.